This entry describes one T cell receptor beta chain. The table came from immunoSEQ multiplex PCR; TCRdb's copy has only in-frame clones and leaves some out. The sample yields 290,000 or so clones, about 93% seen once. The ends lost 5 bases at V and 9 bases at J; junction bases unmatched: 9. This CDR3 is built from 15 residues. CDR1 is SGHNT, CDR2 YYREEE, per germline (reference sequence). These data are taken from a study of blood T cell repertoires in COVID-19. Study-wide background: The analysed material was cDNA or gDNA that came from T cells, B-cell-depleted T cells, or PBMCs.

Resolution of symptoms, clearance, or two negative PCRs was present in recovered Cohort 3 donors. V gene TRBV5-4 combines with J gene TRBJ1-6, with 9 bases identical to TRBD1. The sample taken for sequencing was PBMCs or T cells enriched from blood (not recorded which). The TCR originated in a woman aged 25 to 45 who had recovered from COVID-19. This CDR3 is CASRPDRGSASPLHF. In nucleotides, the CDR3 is TGTGCCAGCAGACCAGACAGGGGGTCGGCTTCACCCCTCCACTTT.